Below, 31 T cell receptor beta chains from the same sample are listed, as sequenced in a study of shared clonotypes between healthy human individuals. Assay used: immunoSEQ multiplex PCR; TCRdb lists only in-frame clones, some missing. The table shows around 1.4 million clones, with less than 99% occurring only once. Source material: naive CD4+ T cells sorted from blood. Documented subset: CD45RA+ positively selected. The receptors stem from a man in his thirties or forties in good health.

V usage is TRBV25-1 and J usage is TRBJ2-7; D is unresolved. Germline V lookup: CDR1 MGHDK, CDR2 SYGVNS. V was cut by 5 bases and J by 0 bases, with 11 bases left in between. The CDR3 consists of 14 residues. CDR3 loop: CASSNSWSSYEQYF. DNA of the CDR3: TGTGCCAGCAGTAACAGTTGGAGCTCCTACGAGCAGTACTTC.

This sequence joins TRBV25-1 and TRBJ2-5, with 7 bases matching TRBD2. CDR1 and CDR2 (germline): MGHDK, SYGVNS. The CDR3 covers 17 residues. V gave up 0 bases and J gave up 2 bases; unmatched junction bases: 9. CDR3 sequence: CASSEYIRASGQETQYF. In nucleotides, the CDR3 is TGTGCCAGCAGTGAATATATTCGAGCTAGCGGACAAGAGACCCAGTACTTC.

The rearrangement joins TRBV6-5 to TRBJ2-1; 7 bases are a match to TRBD2. CDR3 size: 14 residues. Trimming cost V 3 bases and J 8 bases; bases outside gene matches: 7. Germline V gene data show CDR1 as MNHEY and CDR2 as SVGAGI. Here the CDR3 reads CASSYRRESYEQFF. CDR3 DNA sequence: TGTGCCAGCAGTTATCGGCGGGAGTCGTATGAGCAGTTCTTC.

The chain is built from TRBV5-4 and TRBJ1-2; D might be TRBD1 (5 bases). The V gene's germline CDR1 is SGHNT and CDR2 YYREEE (reference sequence). This CDR3 is 13 amino acids long. Trimming removed 7 bases at V and 4 bases at J, with 14 bases between. The CDR3 region has the DNA TGTGCCAGCCGGAGGCAGGGAGGCTATGGCTACACCTTC. Protein: CASRRQGGYGYTF.

Regarding this clone: In the same sample, other DNA sequences code for this CDR3. The chain combines TRBV6-1 with TRBJ2-7, with 9 bases lining up with TRBD2. Germline loops: CDR1 MNHNS, CDR2 SASEGT. The CDR3 contains 14 residues. The junction had 1 base not matched to a gene; V was cut back by 1 base and J by 3 bases. The CDR3 DNA reads TGTGCCAGCAGTGAAGTAGCGGGAGTCTACGAGCAGTACTTC. As protein: CASSEVAGVYEQYF.

DNA for the CDR3: TGCAGCGTTTATCGACAGGGGGACCATGGCTACACCTTC. This translates into CSVYRQGDHGYTF. This rearrangement joins TRBV29-1 to TRBJ1-2, with 9 bases aligning to TRBD1. The CDR3 is made up of 13 amino acids. Germline lookup yields CDR1 SQVTM and CDR2 ANQGSEA. The trim removed 5 bases at V and 6 bases at J, leaving 7 bases unmatched.

This chain uses TRBV5-1 with TRBJ1-1; D ambiguous. CDR1 is SGHRS, CDR2 YFSETQ, per germline. V dropped 1 base and J dropped 5 bases, with 9 bases sitting between them. The CDR3 runs 13 residues. The CDR3 DNA follows: TGCGCCAGCAGCTTGTCAGTGGGGACTGAAGCTTTCTTT. It encodes CASSLSVGTEAFF.

The chain couples TRBV27 to TRBJ2-3; D possibly uses TRBD1 or TRBD2 (5 bases each). The CDR3 runs 15 residues. Trimming shortened V by 5 bases and J by 8 bases, and 20 bases separated the two germline ends. In germline, CDR1 is MNHEY, CDR2 SMNVEV (reference sequence). CDR3 coding DNA: TGTGCCAGCAGTCCTCAGCCGGGACCCTTAGTTACGCAGTATTTT. Amino acid sequence: CASSPQPGPLVTQYF.

The chain joins TRBV28 to TRBJ2-5; D unclear. The ends were cut back, 3 bases at V and 9 bases at J, with 17 bases in the middle. Per germline, CDR1 MDHEN and CDR2 SYDVKM. The CDR3 length is 14 residues. The CDR3: CASSLVGSRRAQYF. The CDR3 bases are TGTGCCAGCAGTTTGGTCGGGTCGAGAAGGGCCCAGTACTTC.

The rearrangement uses TRBV5-4 and TRBJ1-2, with D unclear. Germline lookup yields CDR1 SGHNT and CDR2 YYREEE (reference sequence). The CDR3 is 13 residues long. The V end was cut by 1 base, the J end by 4 bases, with 8 bases between. The CDR3 reads CASSLRGAYGYTF. Here the CDR3 DNA reads TGTGCCAGCAGCTTGCGGGGTGCCTATGGCTACACCTTC.

Regarding this clone: Different DNA sequences within this sample yield the same CDR3. The genes are TRBV9 and TRBJ2-1; the match to TRBD2 covers 10 bases. Looked up from germline, CDR1 is SGDLS and CDR2 is YYNGEE. Trimming cost V 2 bases and J 5 bases; bases outside gene matches: 1. This CDR3 contains 14 residues. The CDR3 sequence: CASSVTSGNNEQFF. The CDR3 DNA is TGTGCCAGCAGCGTCACTAGCGGGAACAATGAGCAGTTCTTC.

V gene TRBV18 combines with J gene TRBJ2-3; perhaps D is TRBD1 or TRBD2 (6 bases each). Germline values: CDR1 KGHSH, CDR2 LQKENI. The CDR3 extends over 16 amino acids. The V end was cut by 3 bases, the J end by 2 bases, with 15 bases between. CDR3 sequence: CASSPVVGGSTDTQYF. The DNA of the CDR3 is TGTGCCAGCTCACCGGTGGTCGGGGGCTCCACAGATACGCAGTATTTT.

The chain links TRBV18 to TRBJ2-3; unclear D gene. The CDR3 loop spans 12 amino acids. The ends were cut back, 4 bases at V and 5 bases at J, with 7 bases in the middle. CDR1 is KGHSH and CDR2 is LQKENI in the germline V gene. CDR3 coding DNA: TGTGCCAGCTCACACACGCAAGATACGCAGTATTTT. Translating gives CASSHTQDTQYF.

Notes on this clone: Other nucleotide sequences in the sample specify the same CDR3. The CDR3, as DNA: TGTGCCAGCAGCGTCCAAGGGAACTATGGCTACACCTTC. As protein: CASSVQGNYGYTF. J is TRBJ1-2 and V is TRBV9; no reliable D call. The germline V gene has CDR1 SGDLS and CDR2 YYNGEE. The CDR3 covers 13 residues. V dropped 2 bases and J dropped 2 bases, with 7 bases sitting between them.

This clone has only one observation. The chain recombines TRBV7-9 with TRBJ1-2, with TRBD1 as a possible D gene (5 bases). This CDR3 region has 14 residues. CDR1 and CDR2 (germline): SEHNR, FQNEAQ (reference sequence). V lost 5 bases and J lost 8, with 18 bases in between. The CDR3 region has the DNA TGTGCCAGCAGCGCCCCCCGGGACGCGGGAGGCTACACCTTC. This translates into CASSAPRDAGGYTF.

The CDR3 DNA follows: TGTGCCAGCAGCACAGGCCCCAGGGCAGGAGGCTACACCTTC. The encoded protein is CASSTGPRAGGYTF. V and J are TRBV7-2 and TRBJ1-2; TRBD1 is a possible D gene (5 bases). Germline assignment: CDR1 SGHTA and CDR2 FQGNSA. This CDR3 is built from 14 residues. V dropped 5 bases and J dropped 8 bases, with 18 bases sitting between them. Complete variable domain (other parts from reference TRBV7-2 and TRBJ1-2): GAGVSQSPSNKVTEKGKDVELRCDPISGHTALYWYRQSLGQGLEFLIYFQGNSAPDKSGLPSDRFSAERTGGSVSTLTIQRTQQEDSAVYLCASSTGPRAGGYTFGSGTRLTVV.

CDR3 residues: CASYTGTGANVLTF. In nucleotides, the CDR3 is TGTGCCAGCTACACAGGGACTGGGGCCAACGTCCTGACTTTC. The rearrangement uses TRBV7-8 and TRBJ2-6; maybe TRBD1 (6 bases). CDR3 length: 14 residues. In germline, CDR1 is SGHVS, CDR2 FQNEAQ. V gave up 8 bases and J gave up 2 bases, with 10 bases separating them.

Regarding this clone: Additional DNA sequences in this sample encode the identical CDR3. The rearrangement joins TRBV20-1 to TRBJ2-1; D is uncertain. The CDR3 consists of 10 residues. CDR1 is DFQATT, CDR2 SNEGSKA, per germline (reference sequence). With 0 bases removed from V and 10 bases from J, the gap between germline ends came to 4 bases. CDR3 sequence: CSAREWEQFF. Written as DNA, the CDR3 is TGCAGTGCTAGAGAGTGGGAGCAGTTCTTC.

This sequence joins TRBV5-1 and TRBJ2-7, with 12 bases lining up with TRBD1. Germline V gives CDR1 SGHRS, CDR2 YFSETQ. V lost 4 bases to trimming and J lost 3 bases; unmatched junction nucleotides: 8. The CDR3 has 16 residues. The CDR3 nucleotides are TGCGCCAGCAGCCCTGGAGGGACAGGGGGCGTCTACGAGCAGTACTTC. Amino acids: CASSPGGTGGVYEQYF.

V gene TRBV5-8 combines with J gene TRBJ2-3, with D hard to call. Between the trimmed V and J ends, which lost 4 bases and 2 bases, there was a span of 5 bases. CDR1 and CDR2 from the germline V gene are SGHTS and YDEGEE. There are 12 residues in the CDR3. Here the CDR3 reads CASSGYTDTQYF. CDR3 bases: TGTGCCAGCAGCGGTTACACAGATACGCAGTATTTT.

This clone was detected once. The V gene is TRBV7-8, the J gene TRBJ2-7; D is perhaps TRBD2 (6 bases). CDR1 is SGHVS and CDR2 is FQNEAQ in the germline V gene. The ends were cut back, 5 bases at V and 6 bases at J, with 14 bases in the middle. This CDR3 spans 13 amino acids. This CDR3 reads CASSLTAGTEQYF. The CDR3 DNA reads TGTGCCAGCAGCCTAACGGCGGGAACCGAGCAGTACTTC.

In DNA, the CDR3 is TGTGCCAGTAGGCCGGGACAGGAAACCTACGAGCAGTACTTC. It encodes CASRPGQETYEQYF. V and J are TRBV19 and TRBJ2-7; 8 bases are shared with TRBD1. This CDR3 region has 14 residues. Germline assignment: CDR1 LNHDA and CDR2 SQIVND (reference sequence). Trimming removed 6 bases from V and 2 bases from J; junction bases left unmatched: 6.

The chain couples TRBV19 to TRBJ1-1; possibly TRBD1 for D (6 bases). CDR1 is LNHDA and CDR2 is SQIVND in the germline V gene (reference sequence). Trimming took 7 bases from V and 10 from J, leaving 16 bases between them. The CDR3 extends over 12 amino acids. CDR3: CASNQRGGAAFF. DNA of the CDR3: TGTGCCAGTAACCAACGAGGGGGTGCAGCTTTCTTT. Full variable domain (missing parts from reference TRBV19 and TRBJ1-1): DGGITQSPKYLFRKEGQNVTLSCEQNLNHDAMYWYRQDPGQGLRLIYYSQIVNDFQKGDIAEGYSVSREKKESFPLTVTSAQKNPTAFYLCASNQRGGAAFFGQGTRLTVV.

The V and J genes are TRBV2 and TRBJ2-6, with D possibly being TRBD1 (7 bases). The CDR3 loop spans 16 amino acids. CDR1 SNHLY and CDR2 FYNNEI come from the germline V gene. V lost 6 bases and J 0 bases, leaving 12 bases between the germline ends. The CDR3 DNA sequence: TGTGCCAGCAGGGAGGGGGCCCACTCTGGGGCCAACGTCCTGACTTTC. Protein product: CASREGAHSGANVLTF.

The chain recombines TRBV5-1 with TRBJ2-3; 7 positions agree with TRBD1. This CDR3 has 14 amino acids. From germline, CDR1 is SGHRS and CDR2 YFSETQ. V lost 3 bases, J lost 2 bases, and 3 bases stayed unmatched. The CDR3 coding sequence is TGCGCCAGCAGCTACGGGACAGTCACAGATACGCAGTATTTT. It encodes CASSYGTVTDTQYF.

J is TRBJ1-2 and V is TRBV5-4, with D possibly being TRBD1 (5 bases). Between the trimmed V and J ends, which lost 5 bases and 8 bases, there was a span of 13 bases. Germline values: CDR1 SGHNT, CDR2 YYREEE (reference sequence). The CDR3 is 12 amino acids. CDR3 DNA: TGTGCCAGCAGTGACAGATTCGACGGCTACACCTTC. It codes for CASSDRFDGYTF.

The chain has TRBV5-1 and TRBJ2-3; D perhaps matches TRBD1 (6 bases). V lost 3 bases and J lost 4, with 15 bases in between. Germline V gene data show CDR1 as SGHRS and CDR2 as YFSETQ. The CDR3 is 15 amino acids. The chain's CDR3 is CASSSQGRLADTQYF. The CDR3 DNA reads as TGCGCCAGCAGCTCACAGGGTCGGCTCGCAGATACGCAGTATTTT.

Only one count was recorded for this clone. The V call is TRBV10-3, the J call TRBJ1-5; tentative D call: TRBD1 (6 bases). Germline-derived CDR1 and CDR2 are ENHRY and SYGVKD. The V gene lost 3 bases and the J gene lost 5 bases, with 14 bases spanning the gap. This CDR3 comprises 15 residues. In DNA, the CDR3 is TGTGCCATCAGTGACAGGGGCTCCATCGATCAGCCCCAGCATTTT. Its translation: CAISDRGSIDQPQHF.

V gene TRBV7-9 combines with J gene TRBJ2-2, with D hard to call. Trimming left V 10 bases short and J 3 bases short, with 15 bases between. Germline lookup yields CDR1 SEHNR and CDR2 FQNEAQ (reference sequence). The length of the CDR3 is 14 residues. DNA for the CDR3: TGTGCCACCCCGCCCGGCGGCTACACCGGGGAGCTGTTTTTT. It specifies CATPPGGYTGELFF.

The chain joins TRBV4-1 to TRBJ2-3, with 11 bases that match TRBD2. The CDR3 contains 17 residues. V lost 1 base, J lost 4 bases, and 7 bases stayed unmatched. Germline CDR1 and CDR2: MGHRA and YSYEKL. The CDR3 sequence is CASSQGIAGGPADTQYF. For the CDR3, the DNA is TGCGCCAGCAGCCAAGGTATAGCGGGAGGGCCCGCAGATACGCAGTATTTT.

The chain is built from TRBV7-8 and TRBJ2-7, with 16 bases identical to TRBD2. The CDR3 consists of 18 residues. CDR1 is SGHVS and CDR2 is FQNEAQ in the germline V gene. V gave up 4 bases and J gave up 1 base; unmatched junction bases: 7. CDR3 region: CASSSLGLAGGPSYEQYF. CDR3 nucleotides: TGTGCCAGCAGCTCCCTGGGACTAGCGGGAGGGCCATCCTACGAGCAGTACTTC.